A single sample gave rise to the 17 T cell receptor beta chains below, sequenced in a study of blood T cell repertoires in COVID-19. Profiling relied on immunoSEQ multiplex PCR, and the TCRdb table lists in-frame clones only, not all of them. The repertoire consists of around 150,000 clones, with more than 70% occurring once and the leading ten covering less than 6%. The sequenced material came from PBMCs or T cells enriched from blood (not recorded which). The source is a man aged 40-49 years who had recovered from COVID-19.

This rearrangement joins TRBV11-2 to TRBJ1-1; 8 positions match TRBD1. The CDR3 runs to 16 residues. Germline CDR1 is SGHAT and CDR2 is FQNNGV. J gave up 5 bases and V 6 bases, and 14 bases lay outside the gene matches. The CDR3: CASRQPGGGEGTEAFF. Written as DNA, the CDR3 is TGTGCCAGCAGGCAACCAGGGGGCGGGGAGGGGACTGAAGCTTTCTTT.

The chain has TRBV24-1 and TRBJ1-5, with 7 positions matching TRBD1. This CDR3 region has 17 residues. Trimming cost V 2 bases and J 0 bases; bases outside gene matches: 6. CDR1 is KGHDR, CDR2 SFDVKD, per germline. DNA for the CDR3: TGTGCCACCAGTGATTCGGGACAGAGCTATAGCAATCAGCCCCAGCATTTT. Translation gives CATSDSGQSYSNQPQHF.

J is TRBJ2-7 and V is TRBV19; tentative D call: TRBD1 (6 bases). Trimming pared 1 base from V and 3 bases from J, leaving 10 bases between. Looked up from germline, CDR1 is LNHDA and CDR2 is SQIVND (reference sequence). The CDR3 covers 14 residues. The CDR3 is CASSIGAGVYEQYF. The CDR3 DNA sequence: TGTGCCAGTAGTATAGGCGCAGGGGTCTACGAGCAGTACTTC.

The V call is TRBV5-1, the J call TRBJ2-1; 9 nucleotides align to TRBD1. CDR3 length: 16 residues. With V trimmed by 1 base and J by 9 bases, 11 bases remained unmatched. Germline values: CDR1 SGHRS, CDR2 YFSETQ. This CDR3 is CASSLRMDRGPGEQFF. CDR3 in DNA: TGCGCCAGCAGCTTGAGAATGGACAGGGGCCCGGGTGAGCAGTTCTTC. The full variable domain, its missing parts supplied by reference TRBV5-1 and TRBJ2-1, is KAGVTQTPRYLIKTRGQQVTLSCSPISGHRSVSWYQQTPGQGLQFLFEYFSETQRNKGNFPGRFSGRQFSNSRSEMNVSTLELGDSALYLCASSLRMDRGPGEQFFGPGTRLTVL.

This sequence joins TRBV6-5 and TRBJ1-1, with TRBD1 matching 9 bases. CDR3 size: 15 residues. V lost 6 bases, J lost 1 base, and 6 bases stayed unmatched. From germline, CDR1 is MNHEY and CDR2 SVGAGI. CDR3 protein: CASREGTGTNTEAFF. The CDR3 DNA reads TGTGCCAGCAGAGAGGGGACAGGGACGAACACTGAAGCTTTCTTT.

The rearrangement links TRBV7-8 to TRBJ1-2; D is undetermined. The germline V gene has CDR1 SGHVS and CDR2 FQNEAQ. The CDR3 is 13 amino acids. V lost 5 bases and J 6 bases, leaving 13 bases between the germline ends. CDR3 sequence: CASSRSRQNGYTF. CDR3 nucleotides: TGTGCCAGCAGCCGATCGAGACAAAATGGCTACACCTTC. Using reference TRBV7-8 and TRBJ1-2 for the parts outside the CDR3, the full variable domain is GAGVSQSPRYKVAKRGQDVALRCDPISGHVSLFWYQQALGQGPEFLTYFQNEAQLDKSGLPSDRFFAERPEGSVSTLKIQRTQQEDSAVYLCASSRSRQNGYTFGSGTRLTVV.

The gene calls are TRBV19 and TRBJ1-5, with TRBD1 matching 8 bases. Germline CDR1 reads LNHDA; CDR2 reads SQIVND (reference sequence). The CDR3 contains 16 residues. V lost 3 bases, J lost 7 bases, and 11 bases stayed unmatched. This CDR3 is CASSMHQGAPQQPQHF. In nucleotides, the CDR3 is TGTGCCAGTAGTATGCATCAGGGGGCGCCTCAGCAGCCCCAGCATTTT.

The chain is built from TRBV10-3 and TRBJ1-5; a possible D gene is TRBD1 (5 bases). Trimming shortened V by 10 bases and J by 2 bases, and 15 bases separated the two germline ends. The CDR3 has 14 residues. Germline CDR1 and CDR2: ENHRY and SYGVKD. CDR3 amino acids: CATGGGRGNQPQHF. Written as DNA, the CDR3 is TGTGCCACCGGGGGGGGTCGGGGCAATCAGCCCCAGCATTTT.

The CDR3 is CASTPRVLSGNTIYF. The CDR3 region has the DNA TGTGCCAGCACCCCCCGGGTTCTGTCTGGAAACACCATATATTTT. The chain recombines TRBV2 with TRBJ1-3, with D hard to call. This CDR3 is built from 15 residues. V gave up 7 bases and J gave up 1 base, with 14 bases separating them. Germline CDR1 reads SNHLY; CDR2 reads FYNNEI.

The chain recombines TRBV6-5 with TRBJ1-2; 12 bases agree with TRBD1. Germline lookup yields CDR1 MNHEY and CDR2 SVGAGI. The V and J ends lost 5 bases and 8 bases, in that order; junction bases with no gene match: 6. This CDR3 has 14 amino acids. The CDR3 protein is CASSTGQGAGGYTF. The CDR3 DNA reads TGTGCCAGCAGTACGGGACAGGGGGCTGGGGGCTACACCTTC.

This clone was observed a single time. DNA of the CDR3: TGCGCCAGCAGCCAAGGTTCAGCCAGGGGGTACCAAGAGACCCAGTACTTC. Amino acid sequence: CASSQGSARGYQETQYF. V usage is TRBV4-1 and J usage is TRBJ2-5, with 7 bases aligning to TRBD1. V was clipped by 1 base and J by 0 bases; unmatched bases: 8. The CDR3 spans 17 residues. Germline values: CDR1 MGHRA, CDR2 YSYEKL.

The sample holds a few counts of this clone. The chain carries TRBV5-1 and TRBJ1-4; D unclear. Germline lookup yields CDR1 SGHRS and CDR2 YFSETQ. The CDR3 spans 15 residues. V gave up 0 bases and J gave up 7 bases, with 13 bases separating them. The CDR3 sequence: CASSLGAVKSEKLFF. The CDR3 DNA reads TGCGCCAGCAGCTTGGGGGCCGTCAAGAGTGAAAAACTGTTTTTT.

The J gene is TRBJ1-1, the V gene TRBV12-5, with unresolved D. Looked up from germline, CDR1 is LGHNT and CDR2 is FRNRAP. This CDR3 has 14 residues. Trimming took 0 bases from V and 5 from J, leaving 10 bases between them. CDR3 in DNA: TGTGCTAGTGGTTTGGTCGGTGGCGGGACTGAAGCTTTCTTT. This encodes CASGLVGGGTEAFF.

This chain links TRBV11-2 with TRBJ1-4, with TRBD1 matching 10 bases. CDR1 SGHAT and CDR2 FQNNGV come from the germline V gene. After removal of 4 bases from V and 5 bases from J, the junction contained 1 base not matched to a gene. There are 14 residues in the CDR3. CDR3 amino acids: CASSWTGGNEKLFF. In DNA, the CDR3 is TGTGCCAGCAGCTGGACAGGGGGAAATGAAAAACTGTTTTTT.

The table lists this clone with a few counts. This chain's CDR3 is CASSSIPGPGWDEQFF. The CDR3 coding sequence is TGTGCCAGTAGTTCAATCCCCGGCCCGGGTTGGGATGAGCAGTTCTTC. The rearrangement uses TRBV19 and TRBJ2-1, with D unresolved. V gave up 5 bases and J gave up 8 bases, with 22 bases separating them. This CDR3 region has 16 residues. Germline CDR1 LNHDA, CDR2 SQIVND (reference sequence).

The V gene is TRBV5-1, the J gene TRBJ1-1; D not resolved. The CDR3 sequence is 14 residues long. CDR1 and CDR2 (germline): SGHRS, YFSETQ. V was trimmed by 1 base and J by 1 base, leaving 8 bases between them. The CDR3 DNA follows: TGCGCCAGCAGCTTGAACAGAAAGAACACTGAAGCTTTCTTT. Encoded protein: CASSLNRKNTEAFF.

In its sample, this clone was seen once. CDR3 protein: CASSPDRLRNIQYF. The CDR3 bases are TGTGCCAGCAGTCCGGACAGGCTGCGAAACATTCAGTACTTC. V and J are TRBV6-5 and TRBJ2-4; 7 nucleotides line up with TRBD1. Unmatched junction bases numbered 7, after V lost 5 bases and J lost 6 bases. CDR3 length: 14 residues. CDR1 and CDR2 from the germline V gene are MNHEY and SVGAGI.